This is a list of T cell receptor beta chains from one sample in a study of T cells in Graves' hyperthyroidism and ophthalmopathy. TCRdb used MiXCR to reprocess the multiplex PCR reads, holding one entry per CDR3 protein. Altogether 93,000 or so distinct CDR3 sequences are present, around 50% being singletons, with the ten largest covering 26%. Input material: blood. The receptors stem from a man aged 35-49 years with Graves' hyperthyroidism. The CDR3 runs from the conserved cysteine through the conserved F or W. The order of the fields is V gene, D gene, clone size, J gene, CDR3 DNA, CDR3 protein. D genes are given only for firm matches. Clone size is shown for a subset of rows, as once, few, many or a class of expanded clone.

TRBV11-2,.,many,TRBJ2-1,TGTGCCAGCAGCTTGGGAGGATGGGGCAATGAGCAGTTCTTC,CASSLGGWGNEQFF
TRBV7-9,TRBD2,many,TRBJ2-1,TGTGCCAGCAGGGCTACAGGGGGGACTAGCGGAGATTTC,CASRATGGTSGDF
TRBV4-1,TRBD2,many,TRBJ2-1,TGCGCCAGCAGCCGGACTAGCGGGGGGTACAATGAGCAGTTCTTC,CASSRTSGGYNEQFF
TRBV4-3,.,few,TRBJ2-1,TGCGCCAGCAGCCAAGATTGGGGCAGTACCTACTTTAGTGAGCAGTTCTTC,CASSQDWGSTYFSEQFF
TRBV20-1,.,many,TRBJ2-2,TGCAGTGCTAGAGACAACAGGGTGGACGGGGAGCTGTTTTTT,CSARDNRVDGELFF
TRBV13,TRBD2,.,TRBJ2-7,TGTGCCAGCAGCTCTAGCGGGGAAAGCTCCTACGAGCAGTACTTC,CASSSSGESSYEQYF
TRBV7-2,.,many,TRBJ2-1,TGTGCCAGCAGCGCCTTTAGCGAGCAGTTCTTC,CASSAFSEQFF
TRBV10-3,TRBD2,many,TRBJ2-1,TGTGCCATCAGTGGTGGACCAGCGGGAGTCGGGAATGAGCAGTTCTTC,CAISGGPAGVGNEQFF
TRBV19,TRBD1,.,TRBJ1-2,TGTGCCAGTATCACTCCGGGACAGCACCCTAGTTCCTATGGCTACACCTTC,CASITPGQHPSSYGYTF
TRBV11-3,.,many,TRBJ2-1,TGTGCCAGCAGCTTAGCGGTTTTCCTCAATGAGCAGTTCTTC,CASSLAVFLNEQFF
TRBV20-1,.,many,TRBJ2-3,TGCAGTGGTAAACGGGGGGCAGGAACAGATACGCAGTATTTT,CSGKRGAGTDTQYF
TRBV12-3/TRBV12-4,.,many,TRBJ1-1,TGTGCCAGCAAGGACGGACTGATGAACACTGAAGCTTTCTTT,CASKDGLMNTEAFF
TRBV5-1,.,many,TRBJ2-7,TGCGCCAGCAGCTTAGAGGGGTCCCCGGGGGAGCAGTACTTC,CASSLEGSPGEQYF
TRBV7-2,TRBD2,few,TRBJ2-7,TGTGCCAGCAGCCTACCGACTAGCGCGAGCTCCTACGAGCAGTACTTC,CASSLPTSASSYEQYF
TRBV7-3,.,many,TRBJ2-3,TGTGCCAGCAGCGTAGTCTCTACGGATACGCAGTATTTT,CASSVVSTDTQYF
TRBV5-5,.,.,TRBJ1-2,TGTGCCAGCAGCTCCGCCGGGCTTGGCTACACCTTC,CASSSAGLGYTF
TRBV25-1,TRBD1,.,TRBJ2-1,TGTGCCAGCAGCGAAGGGACAGGGGGCAAGTATGAGCATTTCTTC,CASSEGTGGKYEHFF
TRBV12-3/TRBV12-4,.,.,TRBJ2-2,TGTGCCAGCATCTTCGGCGGGACTCACGCCGGGGAGCTGTTTTTT,CASIFGGTHAGELFF
TRBV7-9,.,.,TRBJ2-7,TGTGCCAGCAGCTTATCAGGAACCATAGAGCAGTACTTC,CASSLSGTIEQYF
TRBV12-3/TRBV12-4,.,many,TRBJ1-5,TGTGCCAGCAGTCCAGGCTGGGCCCGCAACCAGCCCCAGCATTTT,CASSPGWARNQPQHF
TRBV20-1,.,.,TRBJ2-7,TGCAGTGCTAGGGGGGTTAGCATCTCCTACGAGCAGTACTTC,CSARGVSISYEQYF
TRBV6-2/TRBV6-3,.,many,TRBJ2-7,TGTGCCAGCAGTCCGGGACTGGCGATCTACGAGCAGTACTTC,CASSPGLAIYEQYF
TRBV15,TRBD1,.,TRBJ2-5,TGTGCCACCAGCAGAGATAAGGAGACAGGGTCAGGAGAGACCCAGTACTTC,CATSRDKETGSGETQYF
TRBV7-9,.,many,TRBJ2-7,TGTGCCAGCACCCTGGAGGGAGACGAGCAGTACTTC,CASTLEGDEQYF
TRBV29-1,.,.,TRBJ2-1,TGCAGCGTTGAAAAAGGGACGGCATATGGCTACAATGAGCAGTTCTTC,CSVEKGTAYGYNEQFF
TRBV7-9,.,many,TRBJ2-2,TGTGCCAGCAGCCCTACAGTGACCGGGGAGCTGTTTTTT,CASSPTVTGELFF
TRBV5-1,TRBD2,many,TRBJ2-4,TGCGCCAGCAGCTTGAGCGGGAGCGGAGCCAAAAACATTCAGTACTTC,CASSLSGSGAKNIQYF
TRBV6-1,.,.,TRBJ2-6,TGTGCCTCCCGGGACAGGGCCAACGTCCTGACTTTC,CASRDRANVLTF
TRBV25-1,TRBD2,few,TRBJ2-1,TGTGCCAGCAGTGCTTCCGGGACTAGCGGGGTCGATGAGCAGTTCTTC,CASSASGTSGVDEQFF
TRBV5-4,.,many,TRBJ2-7,TGTGCCAGCAGCTTGGAGGGCTACGAGCAGTACTTC,CASSLEGYEQYF
TRBV25-1,.,.,TRBJ2-7,TGTGCCTGGCCCGAAGTACTAGGCAACTACGAGCAGTACTTC,CAWPEVLGNYEQYF
TRBV20-1,TRBD1,.,TRBJ1-5,TGCAGTGCTAGGCATCCTGGGACAGGGAACAATCAGCCCCAGCATTTT,CSARHPGTGNNQPQHF
TRBV2,.,many,TRBJ2-1,TGTGCCAGCAAGTCAGGGTCAGGTCCCTACAATGAGCAGTTCTTC,CASKSGSGPYNEQFF
TRBV28,TRBD1,few,TRBJ1-1,TGTGCCAGCAGTTTAGCCGGGACAGGGGGCCTCACTGAAGCTTTCTTT,CASSLAGTGGLTEAFF
TRBV12-3/TRBV12-4,TRBD1,.,TRBJ1-3,TGTGCCAGCAGTTCCTCAGGGGGGAACACCATATGTTTT,CASSSSGGNTICF
TRBV7-2,TRBD1,.,TRBJ1-4,TGTGCCAGCAGCTTCCTAGGACAGGTTGGGGGTAATGAAAAACTGTTTTTT,CASSFLGQVGGNEKLFF
TRBV29-1,TRBD1,many,TRBJ1-2,TGCAGCGTTGCAATTACGGGACAGGGGGCGCCTGGCTATGGCTACACCTTC,CSVAITGQGAPGYGYTF
TRBV15,.,few,TRBJ1-5,TGTGCCACCAGCAGAGATCGGAGCTCTGGGGGCAATCAGCCCCAGCATTTT,CATSRDRSSGGNQPQHF
TRBV3-1,TRBD1,.,TRBJ1-1,TGTGCCAGCAGCCAAAGGGACAGGGCCGCTTTCTTT,CASSQRDRAAFF
TRBV20-1,TRBD2,many,TRBJ2-5,TGCAGTGCGACTGGGACTAGCGGGTACCAAGAGACCCAGTACTTC,CSATGTSGYQETQYF
TRBV5-6,TRBD1,many,TRBJ1-1,TGTGCCAGCAGCTTCGCAGGGACAGGGGACCAACCCGCTTTCTTT,CASSFAGTGDQPAFF
TRBV10-2,TRBD1,many,TRBJ1-2,TGCGCCAGCAGGGCCAGGGGGCCCTATGGCTACACCTTC,CASRARGPYGYTF
TRBV20-1,.,.,TRBJ2-7,TGCAGTGCCGACCTAGCTACCTACGAGCAGTACTTC,CSADLATYEQYF
TRBV6-1,.,.,TRBJ1-1,TGTGCCATCAGTGAAGCTGTCGGGGTCTTGGGGGGTAACACTGAAGCTTTCTTT,CAISEAVGVLGGNTEAFF
TRBV30,TRBD1,few,TRBJ2-5,TGTGCCTGGGAACCAGGGGGCCAAGAGACCCAGTACTTC,CAWEPGGQETQYF
TRBV11-2,TRBD2,.,TRBJ2-7,TGTGCCAGCAGCCGAGGGAGGGGCTATGGCTACGAGCAGTACTTC,CASSRGRGYGYEQYF
TRBV7-4,.,.,TRBJ2-1,TGTGCCAGCAGCCAAGATTCAACGAACGGGTTGGATGAGCAGTTCTTC,CASSQDSTNGLDEQFF
TRBV25-1,.,medium-sized,TRBJ2-7,TGTGCCAGCAGTGAGGACGGACCCTACGAGCAGTACTTC,CASSEDGPYEQYF
TRBV4-1,.,few,TRBJ2-5,TGCGCCAGCAGCCAAGTGGGGTCAGGGGGACTAGAGACCCAGTACTTC,CASSQVGSGGLETQYF
TRBV15,.,many,TRBJ1-2,TGTGCCACCGCACCAGGGCCCTACTATGGCTACACCTTC,CATAPGPYYGYTF
TRBV2,.,many,TRBJ2-7,TGTGCCAGCAGTGTGACCCTAAGGTACGAGCAGTACTTC,CASSVTLRYEQYF
TRBV2,.,many,TRBJ1-2,TGTGCCAGCAGTGAATCCCCACCGGACCTCTATGGCTACACCTTC,CASSESPPDLYGYTF
TRBV10-3,TRBD2,many,TRBJ2-3,TGTGCCATCAGTGCCGGACTAGCGGGAAAGACGCAGTATTTT,CAISAGLAGKTQYF
TRBV19,TRBD1,many,TRBJ2-7,TGTGCCAGTTCGGACAGGGCCTACGAGCAGTACTTC,CASSDRAYEQYF
TRBV7-8,TRBD2,many,TRBJ2-2,TGTGCCAGCAGCCCCCCGTTTAGCGGGGTCACCGGGGAGCTGTTTTTT,CASSPPFSGVTGELFF
TRBV6-1,TRBD2,.,TRBJ2-1,TGTGCCAGTAACTCTCGGGGGGTACACACCCTGAAATACGATGAGCAGTTCTTC,CASNSRGVHTLKYDEQFF
TRBV12-3/TRBV12-4,.,many,TRBJ2-7,TGTGCCAGCAGTTGGGGCGAAAAGTACGAGCAGTACTTC,CASSWGEKYEQYF
TRBV19,TRBD1,.,TRBJ2-7,TGTGCCAGTAGTATGCGGACAGGGGGTACGGGCGAGCAGTACTTC,CASSMRTGGTGEQYF
TRBV19,.,.,TRBJ1-5,TGTGCCAACCCAATGGGGGGGGAGGATCAGCCCCAGCATTTT,CANPMGGEDQPQHF
TRBV7-9,TRBD2,many,TRBJ2-7,TGTGCCAGCAGAGCGGGAGGTTCGGTGTCCTACGAGCAGTACTTC,CASRAGGSVSYEQYF